One sample yielded the 26 T cell receptor beta chains listed below, sequenced in a study of CD8 T cells in Susac syndrome. RNA was extracted with the RNeasy kit, and a quantity of about 0.45 to 1 ug was reverse transcribed using random hexamers. TCRdb recomputed calls from the immunoSEQ multiplex PCR reads with MiXCR, one row per CDR3 protein. The sample holds 150,000 to 200,000 distinct CDR3 sequences, roughly 94% seen once. Sequenced input: CD4+ T cells from PBMCs. These receptors originate from a human donor with multiple sclerosis.

This clonotype was recorded once. This chain connects TRBV29-1 to TRBJ2-7; 8 bases are a match to TRBD2. Germline lookup yields CDR1 SQVTM and CDR2 ANQGSEA. CDR3 size: 15 residues. V lost 7 bases to trimming and J lost 0 bases; unmatched junction nucleotides: 11. The CDR3 DNA reads TGCAGCGCTAAGGGAATAGCGGGGATCTCCTACGAGCAGTACTTC. Translated, it gives CSAKGIAGISYEQYF.

This chain links TRBV5-1 with TRBJ2-2; D may be TRBD2 (6 bases). Trimming shortened V by 6 bases and J by 5 bases, and 11 bases separated the two germline ends. Germline loops: CDR1 SGHRS, CDR2 YFSETQ. The CDR3 has 13 amino acids. CDR3 loop: CASTSEGTGELFF. DNA for the CDR3: TGCGCCAGCACCTCGGAGGGAACCGGGGAGCTGTTTTTT.

V gene TRBV4-1 combines with J gene TRBJ2-7; D gene unclear. The CDR3 runs 13 residues. The germline V and J ends were trimmed by 4 bases and 3 bases, with 10 bases remaining between them. Germline loops: CDR1 MGHRA, CDR2 YSYEKL. The DNA for the CDR3 is TGCGCCAGCAGCCTCTTCCCGAGCTACGAGCAGTACTTC. It specifies CASSLFPSYEQYF.

The chain employs TRBV18 and TRBJ2-3; 8 bases are shared with TRBD1. After removal of 5 bases from V and 2 bases from J, the junction contained 3 bases not matched to a gene. Per the germline V gene, CDR1 is KGHSH and CDR2 is LQKENI. This CDR3 comprises 14 residues. The CDR3 is CASSSQGVTDTQYF. The DNA for the CDR3 is TGTGCCAGCTCATCACAGGGGGTCACAGATACGCAGTATTTT.

The rearrangement uses TRBV3-1 and TRBJ1-2; no firm D call. The V end was cut by 0 bases, the J end by 4 bases, with 9 bases between. This CDR3 region has 14 residues. Per germline, CDR1 LGHDT and CDR2 YNNKEL (reference sequence). In DNA form, the CDR3 reads TGTGCCAGCAGCCAAGATGTCGGTAGCTATGGCTACACCTTC. Amino acids: CASSQDVGSYGYTF.

This chain joins TRBV10-3 and TRBJ2-1; no firm D call. Germline V gene lookup returns CDR1 ENHRY and CDR2 SYGVKD. The CDR3 totals 15 residues. The V gene lost 0 bases and the J gene lost 0 bases, with 6 bases spanning the gap. CDR3 protein: CAISESGSSYNEQFF. The CDR3 DNA follows: TGTGCCATCAGTGAGTCTGGAAGCTCCTACAATGAGCAGTTCTTC.

The V gene is TRBV6-1, the J gene TRBJ2-3; D assignment may be TRBD1 or TRBD2 (5 bases each). Germline V gives CDR1 MNHNS, CDR2 SASEGT. This CDR3 is 15 amino acids long. V lost 2 bases, J lost 6 bases, and 15 bases lay in between. CDR3 protein: CASSERDLVDDTQYF. The DNA of the CDR3 is TGTGCCAGCAGTGAAAGGGACCTGGTAGACGATACGCAGTATTTT.

The genes are TRBV27 and TRBJ2-1, with TRBD2 as a possible D gene (6 bases). Trimming pared 6 bases from V and 2 bases from J, leaving 11 bases between. The CDR3 runs to 14 residues. Germline V gene lookup returns CDR1 MNHEY and CDR2 SMNVEV (reference sequence). CDR3 residues: CASSRGDAYNEQFF. The CDR3 coding sequence is TGTGCCAGCAGCCGCGGGGACGCCTACAATGAGCAGTTCTTC.

This chain links TRBV6-2 or TRBV6-3 with TRBJ2-6; D unclear. The V gene lost 2 bases and the J gene lost 4 bases, with 3 bases spanning the gap. CDR1 MNHEY and CDR2 SVGEGT come from the germline V gene. This CDR3 is 13 amino acids long. The CDR3 protein is CASSYIGANVLTF. The CDR3 DNA reads TGTGCCAGCAGTTACATCGGGGCCAACGTCCTGACTTTC.

This clonotype was recorded only once. The CDR3 sequence: CASSLTTDEPLYGYTF. CDR3 bases: TGCGCCAGCAGCTTAACTACGGACGAACCCCTCTATGGCTACACCTTC. V gene TRBV5-1 combines with J gene TRBJ1-2; no clear D. V was trimmed by 2 bases and J by 4 bases, leaving 18 bases between them. CDR1 SGHRS and CDR2 YFSETQ come from the germline V gene. The length of the CDR3 is 16 residues.

The rearrangement joins TRBV28 to TRBJ2-7; the match to TRBD2 covers 10 bases. The V segment lost 5 bases and the J segment 3 bases; nucleotides outside the gene matches: 7. The CDR3 has 15 amino acids. Germline CDR1 and CDR2: MDHEN and SYDVKM. DNA for the CDR3: TGTGCCAGCAGTCGGACTAGCGGAGGGGTCTACGAGCAGTACTTC. Translated: CASSRTSGGVYEQYF.

This sequence joins TRBV4-1 and TRBJ2-1, with 7 bases identical to TRBD2. The ends lost 4 bases at V and 8 bases at J; junction bases unmatched: 8. The CDR3 totals 14 residues. From germline, CDR1 is MGHRA and CDR2 YSYEKL. This CDR3 reads CASSRGLGMDEQFF. The DNA of the CDR3 is TGCGCCAGCAGCCGCGGACTAGGAATGGATGAGCAGTTCTTC.

The gene calls are TRBV10-3 and TRBJ2-3; D tentatively reads TRBD1 or TRBD2 (5 bases each). Germline lookup yields CDR1 ENHRY and CDR2 SYGVKD. CDR3 length equals 14 residues. The V end was cut by 6 bases, the J end by 4 bases, with 14 bases between. CDR3 coding DNA: TGTGCCATCAGACTCTCGGGGACCCCAGATACGCAGTATTTT. This codes for CAIRLSGTPDTQYF.

CDR3: CAIADSLSYEQYF. In DNA, the CDR3 is TGTGCCATCGCAGACAGCCTCTCCTACGAGCAGTACTTC. This chain joins TRBV10-3 and TRBJ2-7; D perhaps matches TRBD1 (5 bases). Looked up from germline, CDR1 is ENHRY and CDR2 is SYGVKD. The V end was cut by 8 bases, the J end by 0 bases, with 11 bases between. CDR3 length: 13 residues.

This chain links TRBV6-5 with TRBJ2-6, with no clear D. This CDR3 has 15 amino acids. Per the germline V gene, CDR1 is MNHEY and CDR2 is SVGAGI. V was shortened by 10 bases and J by 6 bases, with 19 bases between the two germline ends. In DNA, the CDR3 is TGTGCCACCCTAATGGGCCCCCCTATGGCCAACGTCCTGACTTTC. Protein sequence: CATLMGPPMANVLTF.

The J gene is TRBJ2-7, the V gene TRBV2; possible D gene TRBD2, 6 bases. Germline V CDR1 and CDR2: SNHLY, FYNNEI. This CDR3 has 11 residues. V lost 8 bases, J lost 4 bases, and 9 bases lay in between. CDR3 loop: CASVREYEQYF. The CDR3 DNA follows: TGTGCCAGCGTTCGGGAGTACGAGCAGTACTTC.

The rearrangement links TRBV30 to TRBJ1-4; possibly TRBD1 for D (6 bases). This CDR3 contains 14 residues. Per the germline V gene, CDR1 is GTSNPN and CDR2 is SVGIG (reference sequence). V was trimmed by 7 bases and J by 4 bases, leaving 16 bases between them. The CDR3 is CALTDRLINEKLFF. For the CDR3, the DNA is TGTGCCTTAACTGACAGGCTCATTAATGAAAAACTGTTTTTT.

V usage is TRBV3-1 and J usage is TRBJ2-1; no clear D. Germline-derived CDR1 and CDR2 are LGHDT and YNNKEL (reference sequence). The CDR3 loop spans 17 amino acids. The ends were cut back, 4 bases at V and 0 bases at J, with 16 bases in the middle. The CDR3 sequence is CASSLSPNPSSYNEQFF. As DNA, the CDR3 is TGTGCCAGCAGCCTATCCCCTAACCCCAGCTCCTACAATGAGCAGTTCTTC.

The rearrangement joins TRBV29-1 to TRBJ2-4, with D uncertain. The germline V gene has CDR1 SQVTM and CDR2 ANQGSEA. Trimming shortened V by 4 bases and J by 6 bases, and 16 bases separated the two germline ends. The CDR3 totals 14 residues. The CDR3 DNA reads TGCAGCGTTGCGGATCCCGGCCTCCTAAACATTCAGTACTTC. It codes for CSVADPGLLNIQYF.

This clonotype was detected once. The chain is built from TRBV5-6 and TRBJ2-7; TRBD1 agrees at 7 bases. The length of the CDR3 is 14 residues. J was trimmed by 2 bases and V by 3 bases; bases with no gene match: 5. The germline V gene has CDR1 SGHDT and CDR2 YYEEEE. The CDR3 DNA reads as TGTGCCAGCAGCTCTCGACAGGGTACCTACGAGCAGTACTTC. Amino acids: CASSSRQGTYEQYF.

The CDR3 DNA reads as TGTGCCAGCAGCTCCGGATCCCAGGGTGGAGAGACCCAGTACTTC. Amino acids: CASSSGSQGGETQYF. The V and J genes are TRBV7-7 and TRBJ2-5; TRBD1 might be the D (5 bases). V was pared by 4 bases and J by 4 bases, with 16 bases between. Germline lookup yields CDR1 SSHAT and CDR2 FNYEAQ (reference sequence). The CDR3 spans 15 residues. Based on the CDR3 plus reference TRBV7-7 and TRBJ2-5, the full variable domain is GAGVSQSPRYKVTKRGQDVTLRCDPISSHATLYWYQQALGQGPEFLTYFNYEAQPDKSGLPSDRFSAERPEGSISTLTIQRTEQRDSAMYRCASSSGSQGGETQYFGPGTRLLVL.

The count of this clonotype is one. The chain carries TRBV27 and TRBJ2-7; D possibly corresponds to TRBD2 (5 bases). The CDR3 has 15 residues. Per the germline V gene, CDR1 is MNHEY and CDR2 is SMNVEV (reference sequence). V lost 4 bases and J lost 4, with 17 bases in between. CDR3 in amino acids: CASSSRTYKVYEQYF. The CDR3 nucleotides are TGTGCCAGCAGTTCCCGGACTTATAAGGTTTACGAGCAGTACTTC.

The genes are TRBV12-3 or TRBV12-4 and TRBJ2-7, with 11 bases identical to TRBD2. The CDR3 is made up of 17 amino acids. The V gene end was trimmed by 6 bases and the J gene end by 0 bases; junction bases not matched to a gene: 10. CDR3: CASSPTSGTFFSYEQYF. The CDR3 region has the DNA TGTGCCAGCAGCCCGACTAGCGGGACATTCTTCTCCTACGAGCAGTACTTC.

V usage is TRBV4-3 and J usage is TRBJ2-1, with 8 bases fitting TRBD2. This CDR3 region has 16 residues. The trim removed 0 bases at V and 0 bases at J, leaving 1 base unmatched. Germline-derived CDR1 and CDR2 are LGHNA and YSLEER. The CDR3 DNA sequence: TGCGCCAGCAGCCAAGATCTAGCGGGCTCCTACAATGAGCAGTTCTTC. Translated, it gives CASSQDLAGSYNEQFF.

A few counts support this clonotype. The V call is TRBV7-9, the J call TRBJ2-3, with unresolved D. Trimming took off 6 bases at V and 4 bases at J, with 8 bases between the two ends. This CDR3 has 12 amino acids. The V gene's germline CDR1 is SEHNR and CDR2 FQNEAQ (reference sequence). The CDR3 region has the DNA TGTGCCAGCAGTCCGAATGCAGATACGCAGTATTTT. As protein: CASSPNADTQYF.

This clonotype was observed a few times. The genes are TRBV4-3 and TRBJ2-7, with 11 bases lining up with TRBD2. Germline-derived CDR1 and CDR2 are LGHNA and YSLEER. The CDR3 runs to 15 residues. V shed 1 base and J 2 bases; nucleotides not matched to a gene: 1. The CDR3 spells CASSQVLAGAYEQYF. For the CDR3, the DNA is TGCGCCAGCAGCCAAGTACTAGCGGGGGCCTACGAGCAGTACTTC.